This T cell receptor (beta chain) is drawn from a study of blood T cell repertoires in COVID-19. Study summary: COVID-19 samples, acute and convalescent, were from the United States, Italy and Spain.

Authors' analysis steps: Amplification of reference gene primers provided the estimated nucleated cell counts. Libraries were prepared by immunoSEQ multiplex PCR; TCRdb keeps only in-frame clonotypes and omits some of them. V and J calls and clone size are as listed in that table; D and trimming were resolved from the DNA. The sample lists hundreds of thousands of clones, around nine tenths occurring once. The CDR3 length is 17 residues. CDR1 LGHNA and CDR2 YSLEER come from the germline V gene. The V end was cut by 0 bases, the J end by 0 bases, with 9 bases between. Participants were aged about 18 to 100 years from about two dozen US areas. In Cohort 3, a recovered donor had either two negative PCRs, clearance, or symptom resolution.

Sequencing was done on a sample of PBMCs or T cells enriched from blood (not recorded which). The TCR originated in a woman aged 45-65 years who had recovered from COVID-19. J is TRBJ1-6 and V is TRBV4-3; no firm D call. For the CDR3, the DNA is TGCGCCAGCAGCCAAGATCTCCCGAGCTCCTATAATTCACCCCTCCACTTT. Its translation is CASSQDLPSSYNSPLHF.